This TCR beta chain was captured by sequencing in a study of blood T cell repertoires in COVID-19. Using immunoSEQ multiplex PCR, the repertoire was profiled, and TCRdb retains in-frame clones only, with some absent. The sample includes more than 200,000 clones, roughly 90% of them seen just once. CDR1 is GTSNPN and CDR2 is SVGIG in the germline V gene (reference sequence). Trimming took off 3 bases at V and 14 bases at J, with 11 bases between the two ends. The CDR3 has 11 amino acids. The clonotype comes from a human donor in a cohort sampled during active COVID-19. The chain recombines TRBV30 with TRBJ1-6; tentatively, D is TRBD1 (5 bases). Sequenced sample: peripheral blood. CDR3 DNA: TGTGCCTGGAGGGGGGAGGAGTCCCTCCACTTT. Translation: CAWRGEESLHF.